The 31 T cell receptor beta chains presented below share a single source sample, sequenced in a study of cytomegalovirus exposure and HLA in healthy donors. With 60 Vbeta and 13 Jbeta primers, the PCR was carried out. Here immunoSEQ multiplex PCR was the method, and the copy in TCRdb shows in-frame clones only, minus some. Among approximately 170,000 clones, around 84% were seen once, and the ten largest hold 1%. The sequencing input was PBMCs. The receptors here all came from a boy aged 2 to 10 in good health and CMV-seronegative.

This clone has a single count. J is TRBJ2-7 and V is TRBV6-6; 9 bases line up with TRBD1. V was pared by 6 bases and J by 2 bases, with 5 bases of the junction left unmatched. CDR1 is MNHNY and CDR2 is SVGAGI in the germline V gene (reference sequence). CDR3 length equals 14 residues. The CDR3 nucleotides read TGTGCCAGCAGAGGTGGGACAGGGCCCTACGAGCAGTACGTC. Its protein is CASRGGTGPYEQYV.

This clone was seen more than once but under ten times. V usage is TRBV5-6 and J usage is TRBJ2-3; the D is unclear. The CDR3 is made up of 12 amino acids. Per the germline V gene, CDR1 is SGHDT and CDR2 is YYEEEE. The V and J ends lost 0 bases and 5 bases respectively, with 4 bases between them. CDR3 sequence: CASSLVLDTQYF. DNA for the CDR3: TGTGCCAGCAGCTTGGTACTAGATACGCAGTATTTT.

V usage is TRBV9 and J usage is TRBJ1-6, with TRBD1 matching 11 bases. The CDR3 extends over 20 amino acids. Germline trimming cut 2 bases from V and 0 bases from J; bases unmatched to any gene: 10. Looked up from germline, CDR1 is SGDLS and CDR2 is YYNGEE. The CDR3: CASSVKPWDRGFSYNSPLHF. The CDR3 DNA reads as TGTGCCAGCAGCGTCAAGCCCTGGGACAGGGGGTTCTCCTATAATTCACCCCTCCACTTT.

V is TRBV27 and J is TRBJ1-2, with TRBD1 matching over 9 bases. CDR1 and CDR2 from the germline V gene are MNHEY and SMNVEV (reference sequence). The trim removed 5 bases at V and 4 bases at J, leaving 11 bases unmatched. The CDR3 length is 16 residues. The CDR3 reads CASSPTTGGASYGYTF. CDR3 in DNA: TGTGCCAGCAGTCCGACGACAGGGGGGGCCTCCTATGGCTACACCTTC.

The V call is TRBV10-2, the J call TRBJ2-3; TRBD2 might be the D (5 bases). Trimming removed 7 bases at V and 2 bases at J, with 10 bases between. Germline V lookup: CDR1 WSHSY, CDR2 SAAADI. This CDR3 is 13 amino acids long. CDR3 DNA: TGCGCCAGCATTGGAGGTCCCACAGATACGCAGTATTTT. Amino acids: CASIGGPTDTQYF.

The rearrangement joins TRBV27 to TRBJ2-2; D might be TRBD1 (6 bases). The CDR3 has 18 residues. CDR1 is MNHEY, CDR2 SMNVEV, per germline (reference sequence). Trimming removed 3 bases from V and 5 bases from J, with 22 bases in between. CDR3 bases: TGTGCCAGCAGTTTGTCCCCTGGGGCAGGGGCAGGGACCGGGGAGCTGTTTTTT. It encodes CASSLSPGAGAGTGELFF.

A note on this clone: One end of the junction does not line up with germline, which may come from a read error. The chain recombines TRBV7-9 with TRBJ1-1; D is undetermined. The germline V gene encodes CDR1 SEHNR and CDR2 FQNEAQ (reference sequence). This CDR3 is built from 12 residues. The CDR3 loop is CSSSPGVTEAFF. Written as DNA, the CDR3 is TGTTCCAGCAGCCCCGGGGTGACTGAAGCTTTCTTT.

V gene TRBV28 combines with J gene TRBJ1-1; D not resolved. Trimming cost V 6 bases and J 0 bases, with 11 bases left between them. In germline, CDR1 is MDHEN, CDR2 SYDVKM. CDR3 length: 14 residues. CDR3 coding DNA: TGTGCCAGCAGAATCATAGGAGTGAACACTGAAGCTTTCTTT. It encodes CASRIIGVNTEAFF.

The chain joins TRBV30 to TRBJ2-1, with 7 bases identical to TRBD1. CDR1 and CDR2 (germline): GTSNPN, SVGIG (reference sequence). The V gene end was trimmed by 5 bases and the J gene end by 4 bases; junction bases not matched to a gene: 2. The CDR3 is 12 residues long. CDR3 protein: CAWGGQYNEQFF. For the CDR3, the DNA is TGTGCCTGGGGGGGACAGTACAATGAGCAGTTCTTC.

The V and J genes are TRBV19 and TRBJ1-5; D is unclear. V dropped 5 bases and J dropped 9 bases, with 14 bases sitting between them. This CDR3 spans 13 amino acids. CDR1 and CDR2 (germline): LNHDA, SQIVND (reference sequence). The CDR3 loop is CASSERSERPQHF. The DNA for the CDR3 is TGTGCCAGTAGTGAACGATCTGAGAGGCCCCAGCATTTT.

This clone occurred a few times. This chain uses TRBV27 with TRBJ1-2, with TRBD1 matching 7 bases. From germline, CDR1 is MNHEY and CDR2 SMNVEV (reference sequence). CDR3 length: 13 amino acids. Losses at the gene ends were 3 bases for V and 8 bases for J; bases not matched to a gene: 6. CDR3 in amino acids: CASSFRTGEGYTF. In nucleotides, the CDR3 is TGTGCCAGCAGTTTCCGAACAGGGGAAGGCTACACCTTC.

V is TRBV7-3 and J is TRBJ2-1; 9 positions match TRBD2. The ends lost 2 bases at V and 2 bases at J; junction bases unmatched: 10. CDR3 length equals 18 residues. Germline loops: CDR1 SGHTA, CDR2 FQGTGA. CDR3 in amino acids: CASSLEAGTSFTYNEQFF. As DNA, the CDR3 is TGTGCCAGCAGCTTAGAGGCCGGGACTAGCTTCACCTACAATGAGCAGTTCTTC. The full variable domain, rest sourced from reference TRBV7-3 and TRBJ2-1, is GAGVSQTPSNKVTEKGKYVELRCDPISGHTALYWYRQSLGQGPEFLIYFQGTGAADDSGLPNDRFFAVRPEGSVSTLKIQRTERGDSAVYLCASSLEAGTSFTYNEQFFGPGTRLTVL.

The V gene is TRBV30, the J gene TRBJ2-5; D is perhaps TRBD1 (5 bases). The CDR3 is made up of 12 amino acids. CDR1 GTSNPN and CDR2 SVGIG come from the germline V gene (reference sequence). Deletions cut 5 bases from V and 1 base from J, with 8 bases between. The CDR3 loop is CAWEQGQETQYF. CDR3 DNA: TGTGCCTGGGAGCAGGGCCAAGAGACCCAGTACTTC.

The CDR3 bases are TGTGCCAGCAGTGAAGCATGGACAGGGGACTATGGCTACACCTTC. Translating gives CASSEAWTGDYGYTF. The chain couples TRBV2 to TRBJ1-2, with 9 bases aligning to TRBD1. From germline, CDR1 is SNHLY and CDR2 FYNNEI. Losses at the gene ends were 0 bases for V and 3 bases for J; bases not matched to a gene: 2. This CDR3 comprises 15 residues.

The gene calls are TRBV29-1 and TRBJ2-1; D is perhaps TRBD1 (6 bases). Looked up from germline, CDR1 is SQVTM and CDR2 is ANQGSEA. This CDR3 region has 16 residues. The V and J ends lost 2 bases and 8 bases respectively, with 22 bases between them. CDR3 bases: TGCAGCGTTGAAATTCTGGCGCAGGGGATAGGGGATGAGCAGTTCTTC. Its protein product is CSVEILAQGIGDEQFF.

CDR3 nucleotides: TGTGCCACCAGCGAGCAGGGCCCTCCCGGGGAGCTGTTTTTT. This codes for CATSEQGPPGELFF. The chain employs TRBV15 and TRBJ2-2; TRBD1 is a possible D gene (5 bases). This CDR3 contains 14 residues. V was pared by 5 bases and J by 6 bases, with 13 bases between. Per germline, CDR1 LNHNV and CDR2 YYDKDF (reference sequence).

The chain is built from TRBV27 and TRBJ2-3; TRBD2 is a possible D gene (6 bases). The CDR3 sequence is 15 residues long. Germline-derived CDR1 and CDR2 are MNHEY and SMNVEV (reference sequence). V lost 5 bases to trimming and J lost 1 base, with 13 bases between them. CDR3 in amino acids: CASSRLWGGTDTQYF. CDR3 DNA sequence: TGTGCCAGCAGTCGACTGTGGGGGGGCACAGATACGCAGTATTTT.

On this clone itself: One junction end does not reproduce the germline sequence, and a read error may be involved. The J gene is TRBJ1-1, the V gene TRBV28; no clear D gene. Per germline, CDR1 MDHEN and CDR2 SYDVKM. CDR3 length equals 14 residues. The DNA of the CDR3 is TGTGCCAGCAGACGAGCGATATCGAACGCTGAAGCTTTCTTT. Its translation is CASRRAISNAEAFF.

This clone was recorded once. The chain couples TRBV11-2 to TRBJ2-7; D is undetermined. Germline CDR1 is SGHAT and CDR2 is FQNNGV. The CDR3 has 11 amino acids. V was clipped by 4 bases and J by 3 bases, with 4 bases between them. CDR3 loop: CASSSYYEQYF. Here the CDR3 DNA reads TGTGCCAGCAGCTCCTACTACGAGCAGTACTTC.

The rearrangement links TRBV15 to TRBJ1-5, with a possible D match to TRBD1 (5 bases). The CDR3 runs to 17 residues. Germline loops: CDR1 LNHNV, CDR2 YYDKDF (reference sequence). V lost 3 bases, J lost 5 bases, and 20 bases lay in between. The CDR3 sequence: CATSSGGGLTGHQPQHF. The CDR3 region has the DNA TGTGCCACCAGCAGCGGTGGGGGGTTAACGGGGCATCAGCCCCAGCATTTT.

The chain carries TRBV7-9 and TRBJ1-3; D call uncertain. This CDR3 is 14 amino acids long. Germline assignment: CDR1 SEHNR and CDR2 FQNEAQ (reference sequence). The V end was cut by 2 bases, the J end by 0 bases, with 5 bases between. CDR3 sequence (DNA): TGTGCCAGCAGCTTATCGAGCTCTGGAAACACCATATATTTT. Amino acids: CASSLSSSGNTIYF.

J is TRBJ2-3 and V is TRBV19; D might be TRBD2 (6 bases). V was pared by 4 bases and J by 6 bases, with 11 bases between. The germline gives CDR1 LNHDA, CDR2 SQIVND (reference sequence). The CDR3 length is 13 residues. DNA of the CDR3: TGTGCCAGTAGTAGGTTAGGGAGGGATACGCAGTATTTT. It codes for CASSRLGRDTQYF.

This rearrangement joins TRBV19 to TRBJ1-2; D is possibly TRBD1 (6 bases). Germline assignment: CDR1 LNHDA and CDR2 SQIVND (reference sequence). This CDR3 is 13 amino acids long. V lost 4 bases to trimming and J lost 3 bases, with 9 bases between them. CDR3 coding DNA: TGTGCCAGTAGTACCGGACAGTACTATGGCTACACCTTC. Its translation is CASSTGQYYGYTF.

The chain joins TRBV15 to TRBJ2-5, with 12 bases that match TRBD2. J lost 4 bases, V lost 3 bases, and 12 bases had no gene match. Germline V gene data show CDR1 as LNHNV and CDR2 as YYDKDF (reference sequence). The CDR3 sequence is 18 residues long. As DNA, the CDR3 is TGTGCCACCAGCAGGCCGACTAGCGGGAGAAGGGAGGGAGAGACCCAGTACTTC. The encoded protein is CATSRPTSGRREGETQYF.

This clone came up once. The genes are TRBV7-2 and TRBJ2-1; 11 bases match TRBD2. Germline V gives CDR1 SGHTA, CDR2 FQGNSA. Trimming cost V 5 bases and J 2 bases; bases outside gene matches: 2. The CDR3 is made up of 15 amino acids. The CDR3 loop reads CASSRTSGPYNEQFF. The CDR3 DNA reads TGTGCCAGCAGCCGGACTAGCGGGCCCTACAATGAGCAGTTCTTC.

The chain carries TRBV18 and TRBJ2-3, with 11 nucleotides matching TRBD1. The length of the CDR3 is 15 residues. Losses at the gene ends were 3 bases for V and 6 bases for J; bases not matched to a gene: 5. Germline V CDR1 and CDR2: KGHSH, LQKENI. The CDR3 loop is CASSPRTGGSDTQYF. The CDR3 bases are TGTGCCAGCTCACCCCGGACAGGGGGCAGTGATACGCAGTATTTT.

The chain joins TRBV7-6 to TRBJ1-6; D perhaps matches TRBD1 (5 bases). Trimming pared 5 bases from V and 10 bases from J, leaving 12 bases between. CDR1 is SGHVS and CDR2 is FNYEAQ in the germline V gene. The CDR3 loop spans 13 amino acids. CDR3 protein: CASSGAGSSPLHF. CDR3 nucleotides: TGTGCCAGCAGCGGGGCGGGGAGCTCACCCCTCCACTTT. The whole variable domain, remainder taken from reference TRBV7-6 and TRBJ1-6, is GAGVSQSPRYKVTKRGQDVALRCDPISGHVSLYWYRQALGQGPEFLTYFNYEAQQDKSGLPNDRFSAERPEGSISTLTIQRTEQRDSAMYRCASSGAGSSPLHFGNGTRLTVT.

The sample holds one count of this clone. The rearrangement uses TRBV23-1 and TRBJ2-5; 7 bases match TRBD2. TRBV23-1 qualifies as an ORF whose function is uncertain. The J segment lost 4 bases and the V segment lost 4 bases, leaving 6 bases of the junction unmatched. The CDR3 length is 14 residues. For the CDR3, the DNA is TGCGCCAGCAGTCCCCCTGGGAGGGGAGAGACCCAGTACTTC. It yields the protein CASSPPGRGETQYF.

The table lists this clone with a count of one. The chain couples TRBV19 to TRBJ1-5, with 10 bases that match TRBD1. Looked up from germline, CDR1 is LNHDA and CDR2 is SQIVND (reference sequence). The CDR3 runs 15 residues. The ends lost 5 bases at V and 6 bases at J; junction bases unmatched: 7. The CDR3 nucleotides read TGTGCCAGTAGTTCCTGGACAGGGGGAGGTCAGCCCCAGCATTTT. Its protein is CASSSWTGGGQPQHF.

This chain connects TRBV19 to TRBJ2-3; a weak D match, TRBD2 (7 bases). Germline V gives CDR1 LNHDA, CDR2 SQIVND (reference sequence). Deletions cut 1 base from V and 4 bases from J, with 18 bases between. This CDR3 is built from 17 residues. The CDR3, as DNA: TGTGCCAGTAGTATAGGAAGGTTACAGGGAGGGTCAGATACGCAGTATTTT. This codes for CASSIGRLQGGSDTQYF.

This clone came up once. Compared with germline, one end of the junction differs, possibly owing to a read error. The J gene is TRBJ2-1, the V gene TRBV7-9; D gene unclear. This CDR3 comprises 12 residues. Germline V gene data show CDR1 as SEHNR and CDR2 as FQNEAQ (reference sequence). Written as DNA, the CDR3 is TGTTCCAGCAGTTCCATGGCGGTCGAGCAGTTCTTC. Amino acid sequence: CSSSSMAVEQFF.